This TCR beta chain was identified in a study of CD4 T cells in relation to SARS-CoV-2 and coronaviruses (dated by TCRdb to 2020 to 2023). Notes on the research overall: In the ViraFEST assay, PBMCs were cultured with antigen for 10 days, after which TCR beta CDR3s were sequenced to identify clonal expansions specific to the antigen. The negative reference condition was either a culture with an HIV-1 Nef peptide pool or a culture with no peptide. Using patient-derived lymphoblastoid cell lines, the shared crossreactive spike epitopes were mapped to their HLA restriction. At the level of individual TCR clonotypes, the study measured memory CD4+ T cell crossreactivity between SARS-CoV-2 spike protein and common cold coronavirus spike proteins. The Adaptive Biotechnologies TCR-sequencing kit was used to sequence samples from three pre-COVID donors and the naive versus memory experiments, whereas other data were Illumina-based. For other donors in the study, expansion assays were sequenced with a different, Illumina-based TCR-beta assay.

On the study overall, not on this receptor specifically: Roughly 64% of donors had memory CD4+ clonotypes that crossrecognized SARS-CoV-2 and at least one common cold coronavirus spike. Small numbers of patients and of tested TCRs limited the study. No donor contributed both pre-pandemic and post-infection samples, which limited tracing the source of pre-existing responses. Crossreactive clones showed significantly weaker SARS-CoV-2-driven expansion than monoreactive clones, consistent with antigenic imprinting. Crossreactivity analysis centred on spike protein, so crossreactivity against other viral proteins was not assessed.

Remarks on this clone: What antigen it recognizes has not been identified. No much larger clone exists at a distance of one base, and base qualities are not known.

Trimming takes 5 bases off V and 4 bases off J; junction bases not matched to a gene: 10. Sequences LGHDT (CDR1) and YNNKEL (CDR2) are obtained from the germline V gene (reference sequence). Reading from cysteine to phenylalanine, the CDR3 counts 15 amino acids. Only the CDR3 DNA stays, 45 bases, in frame from base 1. The library was generated by the immunoSEQ multiplex PCR assay. On the study's bioinformatics: During preprocessing, nonproductive sequences were removed, as were CDR3s that did not start with C, did not end with F or W, or were shorter than 7 amino acids. The MANAFEST web app identified antigen-specific clonotypes based on expansion compared with the reference and other culture wells. A clone was considered positive if significant expansion relative to the reference culture was observed in 2 of 3 replicate wells at an FDR below 0.05. For a clone to be considered positive, significant expansion relative to all other tandem wells and an odds ratio above 5 were also required. After three terminal residues were trimmed from each end, CDR3 homology was quantified as pairwise Levenshtein distance using the stringdist R package. Sourced from immuneACCESS, this table was stored by TCRdb with only in-frame sequences that have V and J called. A share of the clones is absent; for the studies checked, an unresolved V gene accounts for under half, and the remainder has no known explanation. V and J calls and clone size follow that table, whereas D and trimming were derived from the DNA. The sample contains around 22,000 clones, more than 60% of them found a single time. The leading ten clones occupy about 12% of the sample.

CD4+ T cells from unexposed donors were collected before the COVID-19 pandemic (2011-2018). After around ten days of culture, CD4+ T cells were isolated with the EasySep CD4+ T cell isolation kit. As far as cell numbers permitted, CD4+ T cells from unexposed donors were tested for reactivity against SARS-CoV-2 S and N as well as four spike pools from common cold coronaviruses. Each well received over 1.5 million PBMCs, cultured in IMDM supplemented with about 5% human AB serum and approximately 9.7 IU/ml IL-2. Half of the culture medium was replaced with fresh IL-2-containing medium on days 3 and 7. Each peptide culture condition was generally run in triplicate replicate wells. Leukapheresis product for the unexposed donors was purchased commercially. Ficoll-Paque PLUS gradient centrifugation was used to isolate PBMCs from leukapheresis product or whole blood. The PBMCs went either fresh into the expansion assay or into cryopreservation at -140 degrees C. The QIAamp Micro DNA Kit was used to extract genomic DNA from the CD4+ T cells.

The sequence derives from a human donor in good health. The receptor chain draws on TRBV3-1 (or the pseudogene TRBV3-2) and TRBJ1-2; 7 junctional bases match TRBD1. The sequencing input was CD4+ T cells from PBMCs, cultured in vitro. The nucleotides read TGTGCCAGCAGCGACAACAGGGGACAATCCTATGGCTACACCTTC. This codes for CASSDNRGQSYGYTF.